The 32 T cell receptor beta chains in this list originate from one sample, sequenced in a study of graft-versus-host responses after intestinal transplantation. Assay used: immunoSEQ multiplex PCR; TCRdb lists only in-frame clones, some missing. The repertoire has 3,800 or so clones, nearly 85% of them found once; the top ten carry approximately 7.2%. Specified time point: postoperative day 105 after intestinal transplantation (dayNNNN = postoperative day). Investigators treated the graft tissue so that it released intraepithelial and lamina propria lymphocytes. Material: ileum tissue, obtained 105 days after intestinal transplantation. All receptors derive from a human patient who received an intestinal transplant, so some T cells may come from the graft donor.

The gene calls are TRBV19 and TRBJ1-4, with D hard to call. The CDR3 covers 11 residues. Germline-derived CDR1 and CDR2 are LNHDA and SQIVND (reference sequence). Trimming pared 8 bases from V and 6 bases from J, leaving 7 bases between. In DNA form, the CDR3 reads TGTGCCAGTCGACAACATGAAAAACTGTTTTTT. This sequence encodes CASRQHEKLFF.

The chain is built from TRBV5-1 and TRBJ1-3, with D hard to call. This CDR3 region has 12 residues. Trimming pared 1 base from V and 2 bases from J, leaving 1 base between. CDR1 and CDR2 (germline): SGHRS, YFSETQ. CDR3 in amino acids: CASSLTGNTIYF. In DNA, the CDR3 is TGCGCCAGCAGCTTGACTGGAAACACCATATATTTT.

The V gene is TRBV6-5, the J gene TRBJ2-7, with D uncertain. The CDR3 runs 13 residues. V dropped 4 bases and J dropped 0 bases, with 7 bases sitting between them. Germline V gene lookup returns CDR1 MNHEY and CDR2 SVGAGI. DNA for the CDR3: TGTGCCAGCAGTTCCAAGGTCTCCTACGAGCAGTACTTC. It specifies CASSSKVSYEQYF.

The gene calls are TRBV6-4 and TRBJ1-2, with TRBD1 identical over 9 bases. This CDR3 spans 16 amino acids. V trimming: 5 bases; J trimming: 6 bases; junction bases outside the gene matches: 13. Germline assignment: CDR1 MRHNA and CDR2 SNTAGT. DNA for the CDR3: TGTGCCAGCAGTAACGACCCGGGACAGGGTATCGATGGCTACACCTTC. This sequence encodes CASSNDPGQGIDGYTF.

The V and J genes are TRBV7-9 and TRBJ2-7, with 10 bases matching TRBD1. The CDR3 has 15 residues. Germline-derived CDR1 and CDR2 are SEHNR and FQNEAQ (reference sequence). J lost 2 bases, V lost 2 bases, and 3 bases had no gene match. CDR3 sequence: CASSLWDRGAYEQYF. The CDR3 DNA is TGTGCCAGCAGCTTATGGGACAGGGGCGCCTACGAGCAGTACTTC.

The chain recombines TRBV27 with TRBJ1-5; D remains unclear. The CDR3 covers 14 residues. Trimming took off 2 bases at V and 4 bases at J, with 9 bases between the two ends. Per the germline V gene, CDR1 is MNHEY and CDR2 is SMNVEV (reference sequence). The DNA of the CDR3 is TGTGCCAGCAGTTTAGTCTGGGGAAATCAGCCCCAGCATTTT. Its protein is CASSLVWGNQPQHF.

The V call is TRBV7-2, the J call TRBJ2-2, with 11 bases aligning to TRBD2. With V trimmed by 3 bases and J by 7 bases, 4 bases remained unmatched. This CDR3 has 15 amino acids. Germline assignment: CDR1 SGHTA and CDR2 FQGNSA. The CDR3, as DNA: TGTGCCAGCAGCTTTAGCGGGGGGGCAATCGGGGAGCTGTTTTTT. Its protein is CASSFSGGAIGELFF.

This chain links TRBV29-1 with TRBJ1-5; the D gene is possibly TRBD1 (6 bases). The CDR3 length is 14 residues. Germline V gives CDR1 SQVTM, CDR2 ANQGSEA. Trimming removed 6 bases from V and 3 bases from J, with 15 bases in between. CDR3 region: CSVSDRFVNQPQHF. The CDR3 nucleotides read TGCAGCGTCAGCGACAGGTTTGTCAATCAGCCCCAGCATTTT.

The genes are TRBV2 and TRBJ2-3, with D perhaps TRBD2 (5 bases). CDR1 and CDR2 (germline): SNHLY, FYNNEI. The CDR3 runs 13 residues. Between the trimmed V and J ends, which lost 4 bases and 4 bases, there was a span of 9 bases. Here the CDR3 reads CASSGGGPDTQYF. In nucleotides, the CDR3 is TGTGCCAGCAGTGGAGGCGGGCCAGATACGCAGTATTTT.

A few counts support this clone. The CDR3, as DNA: TGTGCCAGCAGCTTGCAGGGAAGTAGCAATCAGCCCCAGCATTTT. Its protein product is CASSLQGSSNQPQHF. This chain uses TRBV7-3 with TRBJ1-5, with D tentatively TRBD1 (5 bases). This CDR3 contains 15 residues. V was clipped by 3 bases and J by 0 bases, with 9 bases between them. The germline CDR1 and CDR2 sequences are SGHTA and FQGTGA.

This clone was recorded only once. The chain uses TRBV5-4 and TRBJ2-1, with 14 bases lining up with TRBD2. The CDR3 has 18 residues. Germline lookup yields CDR1 SGHNT and CDR2 YYREEE (reference sequence). Trimming removed 2 bases from V and 8 bases from J; junction bases left unmatched: 12. In nucleotides, the CDR3 is TGTGCCAGCAGCTTTGCTGGGACTAGCGGGGGCGCCCGGGATGAGCAGTTCTTC. Protein: CASSFAGTSGGARDEQFF.

The chain is built from TRBV10-3 and TRBJ1-2, with D uncertain. The V end was cut by 0 bases, the J end by 2 bases, with 4 bases between. This CDR3 has 13 residues. The germline CDR1 and CDR2 sequences are ENHRY and SYGVKD. CDR3 in DNA: TGTGCCATCAGTGAGTCGCAAAACTATGGCTACACCTTC. Protein product: CAISESQNYGYTF.

This clone was detected only a few times. The chain links TRBV6-6 to TRBJ2-7; no definite D call. The CDR3 covers 13 residues. Germline V CDR1 and CDR2: MNHNY, SVGAGI (reference sequence). The V gene lost 4 bases and the J gene lost 2 bases, with 9 bases spanning the gap. CDR3 loop: CASSSDATYEQYF. CDR3 nucleotides: TGTGCCAGCAGTTCGGACGCGACCTACGAGCAGTACTTC.

This chain joins TRBV25-1 and TRBJ2-3, with D unresolved. In germline, CDR1 is MGHDK, CDR2 SYGVNS. The CDR3 is made up of 14 amino acids. V was clipped by 3 bases and J by 1 base, with 8 bases between them. The CDR3 DNA reads as TGTGCCAGCAGTGATCCACGTGGCACAGATACGCAGTATTTT. As protein: CASSDPRGTDTQYF.

The chain is built from TRBV21-1 and TRBJ1-5; TRBD1 is the table's D call, not checked against the DNA. TRBV21-1 is annotated as a pseudogene. This CDR3 has 18 amino acids. The DNA of the CDR3 is TGTGCCAGCAGCAAACCGCACCGTGGACAGGGTCGCAATCAGCCCCAGCATTTT. It encodes CASSKPHRGQGRNQPQHF.

The chain uses TRBV18 and TRBJ1-5, with D unresolved. There are 15 residues in the CDR3. Germline lookup yields CDR1 KGHSH and CDR2 LQKENI. The V gene lost 1 base and the J gene lost 4 bases, with 11 bases spanning the gap. Here the CDR3 DNA reads TGTGCCAGCTCACCACGGGGTTCAAGAAATCAGCCCCAGCATTTT. Translated: CASSPRGSRNQPQHF.

This clone appeared once. The chain combines TRBV5-1 with TRBJ2-3, with 13 bases matching TRBD2. CDR3 length equals 15 residues. V lost 3 bases and J lost 6; bases outside the gene matches: 4. Germline V lookup: CDR1 SGHRS, CDR2 YFSETQ. CDR3 in amino acids: CASSWTSGRADTQYF. The CDR3 coding sequence is TGCGCCAGCAGCTGGACTAGCGGGAGAGCGGATACGCAGTATTTT.

The chain recombines TRBV5-1 with TRBJ2-6; D gene uncertain. This CDR3 contains 14 residues. The V gene lost 0 bases and the J gene lost 0 bases, with 1 base spanning the gap. CDR1 and CDR2 (germline): SGHRS, YFSETQ. Here the CDR3 reads CASSLASGANVLTF. The CDR3 DNA reads as TGCGCCAGCAGCTTGGCCTCTGGGGCCAACGTCCTGACTTTC. The whole variable domain, filled in from reference TRBV5-1 and TRBJ2-6, reads KAGVTQTPRYLIKTRGQQVTLSCSPISGHRSVSWYQQTPGQGLQFLFEYFSETQRNKGNFPGRFSGRQFSNSRSEMNVSTLELGDSALYLCASSLASGANVLTFGAGSRLTVL.

The gene calls are TRBV5-6 and TRBJ2-1; D remains ambiguous. There are 17 residues in the CDR3. The V gene's germline CDR1 is SGHDT and CDR2 YYEEEE. V lost 0 bases to trimming and J lost 8 bases, with 21 bases between them. The CDR3 spells CASSLAWLRWKYDEQFF. The DNA for the CDR3 is TGTGCCAGCAGCTTGGCCTGGCTCCGATGGAAGTACGATGAGCAGTTCTTC.

The genes are TRBV7-3 and TRBJ2-6, with a possible D match to TRBD1 (6 bases). There are 15 residues in the CDR3. CDR1 SGHTA and CDR2 FQGTGA come from the germline V gene. V was trimmed by 3 bases and J by 0 bases, leaving 6 bases between them. As DNA, the CDR3 is TGTGCCAGCAGCTTGGACAGCTCTGGGGCCAACGTCCTGACTTTC. Its protein is CASSLDSSGANVLTF.

This chain uses TRBV7-2 with TRBJ1-3, with unresolved D. CDR3 length: 13 amino acids. Germline V gene sequence: CDR1 SGHTA, CDR2 FQGNSA. V lost 0 bases to trimming and J lost 7 bases, with 7 bases between them. The CDR3 region has the DNA TGTGCCAGCAGCTTAGCGCTAGGGAACACCATATATTTT. It translates to CASSLALGNTIYF.

The chain has TRBV28 and TRBJ1-4; D is unclear. With 5 bases removed from V and 7 bases from J, the gap between germline ends came to 20 bases. CDR1 and CDR2 (germline): MDHEN, SYDVKM. The CDR3 contains 16 residues. Here the CDR3 reads CASSHSEGGYGEKLFF. DNA for the CDR3: TGTGCCAGCAGTCACTCGGAGGGCGGGTATGGTGAAAAACTGTTTTTT.

The chain uses TRBV11-2 and TRBJ1-1, with no clear D. The CDR3 loop spans 11 amino acids. V lost 2 bases and J 3 bases, leaving 1 base between the germline ends. The germline V gene has CDR1 SGHAT and CDR2 FQNNGV. The CDR3, as DNA: TGTGCCAGCAGCTTACACACTGAAGCTTTCTTT. Its protein is CASSLHTEAFF.

This clone was observed a handful of times. The chain employs TRBV12-5 and TRBJ2-7; D ambiguous. This CDR3 is built from 13 residues. Between the trimmed V and J ends, which lost 2 bases and 6 bases, there was a span of 11 bases. The germline V gene has CDR1 LGHNT and CDR2 FRNRAP. CDR3: CASGLQQFSEQYF. In nucleotides, the CDR3 is TGTGCTAGTGGTTTGCAACAGTTCAGCGAGCAGTACTTC.

The genes are TRBV7-2 and TRBJ2-1; 10 positions agree with TRBD2. The ends lost 2 bases at V and 4 bases at J; junction bases unmatched: 8. Germline CDR1 reads SGHTA; CDR2 reads FQGNSA. The CDR3 length is 17 residues. The CDR3 nucleotides are TGTGCCAGCAGCTTAAGAGCGGGAGGGCCCCCTTACAATGAGCAGTTCTTC. It is translated as CASSLRAGGPPYNEQFF.

The chain links TRBV9 to TRBJ2-3, with TRBD2 matching over 9 bases. The CDR3 is made up of 17 amino acids. The V gene end was trimmed by 0 bases and the J gene end by 6 bases; junction bases not matched to a gene: 11. The germline V gene encodes CDR1 SGDLS and CDR2 YYNGEE. CDR3 DNA sequence: TGTGCCAGCAGCGTAGGTAGCGGGGGACTGTCCGGGGATACGCAGTATTTT. It specifies CASSVGSGGLSGDTQYF. Looking up the rest from reference TRBV9 and TRBJ2-3 gives the full variable domain: DSGVTQTPKHLITATGQRVTLRCSPRSGDLSVYWYQQSLDQGLQFLIQYYNGEERAKGNILERFSAQQFPDLHSELNLSSLELGDSALYFCASSVGSGGLSGDTQYFGPGTRLTVL.

The chain carries TRBV27 and TRBJ1-2, with D uncertain. The CDR3 extends over 13 amino acids. Germline CDR1 is MNHEY and CDR2 is SMNVEV (reference sequence). Trimming removed 0 bases from V and 8 bases from J, with 10 bases in between. For the CDR3, the DNA is TGTGCCAGCAGTTTATCGTACGGAGGCGGCTACACCTTC. Translation: CASSLSYGGGYTF.

The chain uses TRBV6-5 and TRBJ2-7, with TRBD1 matching over 8 bases. This CDR3 contains 16 residues. J gave up 7 bases and V 0 bases, and 11 bases lay outside the gene matches. Looked up from germline, CDR1 is MNHEY and CDR2 is SVGAGI. The CDR3 nucleotides are TGTGCCAGCAGTTACTCGACGTGGCAGGGGGCGGGGGAGCAGTACTTC. Amino acid sequence: CASSYSTWQGAGEQYF.

The genes are TRBV4-2 and TRBJ2-5; D might be TRBD1 (6 bases). The germline V and J ends were trimmed by 3 bases and 1 base, with 6 bases remaining between them. The CDR3 covers 13 residues. Germline-derived CDR1 and CDR2 are LGHNA and YNFKEQ. The CDR3 sequence: CASSHRGQETQYF. CDR3 coding DNA: TGTGCCAGCAGCCACAGGGGCCAAGAGACCCAGTACTTC.

This chain uses TRBV25-1 with TRBJ1-1; perhaps TRBD1 as D (5 bases). CDR1 is MGHDK and CDR2 is SYGVNS in the germline V gene. V shed 2 bases and J shed 4 bases, with 5 bases lying between them. The CDR3 runs to 12 residues. The CDR3 region is CASSEQGTEAFF. The CDR3 DNA reads TGTGCCAGCAGTGAACAGGGCACTGAAGCTTTCTTT.

The chain joins TRBV11-2 to TRBJ1-2; 11 bases agree with TRBD1. V shed 0 bases and J 3 bases; nucleotides not matched to a gene: 6. This CDR3 has 17 amino acids. From germline, CDR1 is SGHAT and CDR2 FQNNGV. The CDR3 here is CASSLDQGTGGYYGYTF. Written as DNA, the CDR3 is TGTGCCAGCAGCTTAGATCAGGGGACAGGGGGTTACTATGGCTACACCTTC.

V and J are TRBV19 and TRBJ2-3, with no clear D. The CDR3 contains 11 residues. Trimming took off 7 bases at V and 0 bases at J, with 2 bases between the two ends. The germline V gene has CDR1 LNHDA and CDR2 SQIVND (reference sequence). The CDR3 region is CASTSTDTQYF. CDR3 sequence (DNA): TGTGCCAGTACTAGCACAGATACGCAGTATTTT.